The sequence of this T cell receptor beta chain was determined in a study of OX40 agonist ivuxolimab in advanced cancers. Looking at the study overall: Those enrolled were 82.7% male, with a mean age of approximately 60 years and ages from 23 to 79. Three individuals attained partial responses, comprising one hepatocellular carcinoma case and two cutaneous melanoma cases. General study findings and limits: Clonal expansion was seen in CD4+ and CD8+ blood T cells by week 6 at 0.1 to 3.0 mg/kg. In CD8+ T cells, expanded clones were on average more numerous than in CD4+.

For this clone: Its antigen is unidentified.

Generated by immunoSEQ multiplex PCR, the TCRdb table keeps only in-frame clones and is missing some. The data hold about 76,000 clones, with 85% observed a single time. From germline, CDR1 is SEHNR and CDR2 FQNEAQ (reference sequence). This CDR3 has 15 amino acids. V was pared by 1 base and J by 1 base, with 10 bases between. The chain combines TRBV7-9 with TRBJ1-1, with D uncertain. This clonotype was sampled from an adult with an advanced solid tumor such as melanoma, head and neck, liver or kidney cancer. The sequencing used CD4+ or CD8+ T cells sorted from blood, collected in a trial of the OX40 agonist ivuxolimab. CDR3 sequence: CASSLVRTGNTEAFF. The CDR3 nucleotides are TGTGCCAGCAGCTTAGTAAGAACTGGGAACACTGAAGCTTTCTTT. Full variable domain (rest looked up from reference TRBV7-9 and TRBJ1-1): DTGVSQNPRHKITKRGQNVTFRCDPISEHNRLYWYRQTLGQGPEFLTYFQNEAQLEKSRLLSDRFSAERPKGSFSTLEIQRTEQGDSAMYLCASSLVRTGNTEAFFGQGTRLTVV.